These 23 T cell receptor beta chains originate from one sample sequenced in a study of TET2 disruption in CD19-targeted CAR T cells. The antigens for these receptors are not known. Sequenced by immunoSEQ multiplex PCR; TCRdb stores in-frame clones only, minus some. With fewer than 30,000 clones in the sample, the ten largest clones hold approximately 2%. Treatment denoted: autologous CTL019 cells: CD19 CAR with 4-1BB and CD3 zeta domains. The input for sequencing was CD8- CAR+ T cells sorted from cultured blood T cells, taken for CD19 CAR T cell therapy. Subset in this sample: CD8-negative CAR-positive T cells from the infusion product. Source of these receptors: a man aged 65 to 85 with chronic lymphocytic leukemia.

With regard to this clone: One end of the junction fails to match germline, which may point to a read error. Incomplete CDR3 DNA: TGCGCCAGCAGCCAAGATCTTTTGGGCCAGCCC. The encoded protein is CASSQDLLGQP. The whole CDR3 is CASSQDLLGQPQHF. The chain couples TRBV4-2 to TRBJ1-5, with D unresolved. The CDR3 end falls 3 residues outside the read, so it is completed with the germline J gene. Germline V gene data show CDR1 as LGHNA and CDR2 as YNFKEQ. The CDR3 totals 14 residues.

Details on this clone: Read data end 3 residues before the CDR3 end; the end is taken from the germline J gene. This chain links TRBV20-1 with TRBJ1-1; 9 nucleotides align to TRBD1. The length of the CDR3 is 14 residues. Germline V gene data show CDR1 as DFQATT and CDR2 as SNEGSKA (reference sequence). The ends lost 6 bases at V and 2 bases at J; junction bases unmatched: 7. The CDR3 sequence: CSARADRGNTEAFF. Incomplete CDR3 DNA: TGCAGTGCACGTGCGGACAGGGGAAACACTGAA.

Concerning this clone: The sequence runs out 3 residues before the end of the CDR3; the remainder is reconstructed from the germline J gene. This CDR3 is also generated by other DNA sequences in the sample. The V call is TRBV6-2 or TRBV6-3, the J call TRBJ1-1; perhaps TRBD1 as D (5 bases). Germline V gene data show CDR1 as MNHEY and CDR2 as SVGEGT. The germline V and J ends were trimmed by 6 bases and 4 bases, with 12 bases remaining between them. CDR3 length: 13 amino acids. CDR3 DNA, as far as it was read: TGTGCCAGCAGCCCCGGGGGTCGCACTGAA. Its translation is CASSPGGRTE. The whole CDR3 region reads CASSPGGRTEAFF.

This chain's CDR3 is CASGLSTGSYTEAFF. CDR3 DNA (partial): TGTGCTAGTGGTTTGTCTACGGGGAGTTACACTGAA. This rearrangement joins TRBV12-5 to TRBJ1-1; D unresolved. The CDR3 goes on 3 residues after the read ends, and that part is filled in from the germline J gene. This CDR3 is built from 15 residues. The germline V gene encodes CDR1 LGHNT and CDR2 FRNRAP. V dropped 2 bases and J dropped 3 bases, with 13 bases sitting between them. The full variable domain, completed using reference TRBV12-5 and TRBJ1-1, is DARVTQTPRHKVTEMGQEVTMRCQPILGHNTVFWYRQTMMQGLELLAYFRNRAPLDDSGMPKDRFSAEMPDATLATLKIQPSEPRDSAVYFCASGLSTGSYTEAFFGQGTRLTVV.

The CDR3 spells CAISEGAPSYDYTF. The CDR3 DNA, read in part, is TGTGCCATCAGTGAGGGGGCCCCGTCCTACGAC. The chain is built from TRBV10-3 and TRBJ1-2, with a possible D match to TRBD1 (5 bases). The read ends 3 residues shy of where the CDR3 ends; the end is completed using the germline J gene. CDR1 is ENHRY, CDR2 SYGVKD, per germline. CDR3 length: 14 residues.

Of note for this clone: Sequencing ends 3 residues short of the CDR3 end; the germline J gene provides the rest. The J gene is TRBJ1-2, the V gene TRBV29-1, with 9 nucleotides matching TRBD1. The length of the CDR3 is 13 residues. Germline V gene lookup returns CDR1 SQVTM and CDR2 ANQGSEA. Losses at the gene ends were 7 bases for V and 7 bases for J; bases not matched to a gene: 10. CDR3 residues: CSAYTGQGSGYTF. CDR3 DNA (partial): TGCAGCGCTTACACGGGACAGGGAAGTGGC.

Concerning this clone itself: The read ends 3 residues before the CDR3 terminus; that terminus is restored from the germline J gene. V usage is TRBV20-1 and J usage is TRBJ2-1; 11 bases are a match to TRBD1. Germline V gene sequence: CDR1 DFQATT, CDR2 SNEGSKA (reference sequence). V dropped 6 bases and J dropped 7; count of bases not matched to a gene: 11. The CDR3 totals 15 residues. CDR3 DNA (partial): TGCAGTGCAAGAACAAGCGGACAGGGGGCGAATGAG. Translating gives CSARTSGQGANE. From start to end, the CDR3 is CSARTSGQGANEQFF.

Comments on this clone: With the read ending 3 residues before the CDR3 end, the germline J gene is used to fill in that end. The gene calls are TRBV20-1 and TRBJ1-6; D may be TRBD1 (6 bases). Germline CDR1 DFQATT, CDR2 SNEGSKA (reference sequence). The germline V and J ends were trimmed by 0 bases and 5 bases, with 17 bases remaining between them. CDR3 length: 17 residues. The CDR3 DNA, read in part, is TGCAGTGCTAGAGATCCCCGGGAGGGGGAGGATAATTCACCC. This translates into CSARDPREGEDNSP. The full CDR3 reads CSARDPREGEDNSPLHF.

As to this clone: The read finishes 3 residues shy of the CDR3 end, and the germline J gene is used to complete it. This chain joins TRBV4-1 and TRBJ2-5; no firm D call. Trimming shortened V by 2 bases and J by 1 base, and 8 bases separated the two germline ends. CDR3 length equals 14 residues. Germline lookup yields CDR1 MGHRA and CDR2 YSYEKL. The CDR3 region is CASSQQSLQETQYF. Partial CDR3 DNA: TGCGCCAGCAGCCAACAGTCGCTCCAAGAGACC.

As regards this clone: With the read ending 3 residues before the CDR3 end, the germline J gene is used to fill in that end. The rearrangement joins TRBV19 to TRBJ2-1; the match to TRBD2 covers 7 bases. CDR3 length equals 15 residues. Per germline, CDR1 LNHDA and CDR2 SQIVND (reference sequence). J was trimmed by 0 bases and V by 1 base; bases with no gene match: 0. The CDR3 spells CASSIAGGSYNEQFF. The sequenced part of the CDR3 DNA is TGTGCCAGTAGTATAGCGGGGGGCTCCTACAATGAG.

Note on this clone: The read gets to within 3 residues of the CDR3 end, and the germline J gene fills in the rest. This chain uses TRBV4-2 with TRBJ1-5; 10 nucleotides agree with TRBD1. Germline V CDR1 and CDR2: LGHNA, YNFKEQ. Trimming took 0 bases from V and 2 from J; bases not matched to a gene: 10. CDR3 size: 19 residues. The DNA read from the CDR3 is TGTGCCAGCAGCCAAGACGGGCTAAGACAGGGGGCCGGCAATCAGCCC. It specifies CASSQDGLRQGAGNQP. The full CDR3 is CASSQDGLRQGAGNQPQHF.

A remark on this clone: The CDR3 end is not reached by the read, which stops 3 residues before it; the germline J gene fills it in. V gene TRBV2 combines with J gene TRBJ1-1; weak D call: TRBD1 (6 bases). The germline gives CDR1 SNHLY, CDR2 FYNNEI. The CDR3 extends over 12 amino acids. V was trimmed by 8 bases and J by 6 bases, leaving 13 bases between them. Incomplete CDR3 DNA: TGTGCCAGCGGGACAATCTTCGCTGAA. This translates into CASGTIFAE. The full CDR3 is CASGTIFAEAFF.

For this clone: The read is 3 residues too short to cover the CDR3 end, so that end is filled in from the germline J gene. The genes are TRBV19 and TRBJ1-2, with a tentative D call TRBD1 (5 bases). Germline V lookup: CDR1 LNHDA, CDR2 SQIVND (reference sequence). The CDR3 is 14 residues long. The CDR3 is CASSWEGPHNDYTF. The DNA read from the CDR3 is TGTGCCAGTAGTTGGGAGGGGCCTCACAATGAC. Looking up the rest from reference TRBV19 and TRBJ1-2 gives the full variable domain: DGGITQSPKYLFRKEGQNVTLSCEQNLNHDAMYWYRQDPGQGLRLIYYSQIVNDFQKGDIAEGYSVSREKKESFPLTVTSAQKNPTAFYLCASSWEGPHNDYTFGSGTRLTVV.

A word on this clone: Coverage ceases 3 residues before the CDR3 finishes, and the germline J gene fills in the end. This chain connects TRBV4-1 to TRBJ1-2; D is possibly TRBD1 (6 bases). CDR3 size: 12 residues. Germline CDR1 and CDR2: MGHRA and YSYEKL. Trimming took off 4 bases at V and 7 bases at J, with 10 bases between the two ends. The CDR3 loop reads CASSPPGAGYTF. The DNA read from the CDR3 is TGCGCCAGCAGCCCCCCAGGGGCTGGC.

In the case of this clone: The read terminates 3 residues before the CDR3 end, so the remaining end is supplied by the germline J gene. This chain uses TRBV6-2 or TRBV6-3 with TRBJ1-1; 7 nucleotides match TRBD1. Germline lookup yields CDR1 MNHEY and CDR2 SVGEGT. This CDR3 region has 12 residues. This chain's CDR3 is CASSRPGGEAFF. CDR3 DNA (partial): TGTGCCAGCAGTCGGCCAGGGGGAGAA.

With respect to this clone: The read ends 3 residues shy of where the CDR3 ends; the end is completed using the germline J gene. V and J are TRBV5-1 and TRBJ2-3, with D possibly TRBD1 on 6 matching bases. Deletions cut 6 bases from V and 0 bases from J, with 11 bases between. CDR1 and CDR2 (germline): SGHRS, YFSETQ. The CDR3 consists of 14 residues. CDR3 amino acids: CASMGASSTDTQYF. The sequenced CDR3 bases are TGCGCCAGCATGGGGGCGTCAAGCACAGATACG.

Details on this clone: The read falls 3 residues short of the CDR3 end, and the missing part is taken from the germline J gene. This chain links TRBV6-2 or TRBV6-3 with TRBJ1-2, with D possibly being TRBD1 (5 bases). CDR1 is MNHEY, CDR2 SVGEGT, per germline. Trimming cost V 6 bases and J 7 bases, with 15 bases left between them. The CDR3 is made up of 13 amino acids. The CDR3: CASSPVGGIGYTF. The sequenced part of the CDR3 DNA is TGTGCCAGCAGCCCAGTGGGGGGAATTGGC.

For this clone: The read falls 3 residues short of the CDR3 end, and the missing part is taken from the germline J gene. V is TRBV18 and J is TRBJ1-4; TRBD1 aligns across 10 bases. From germline, CDR1 is KGHSH and CDR2 LQKENI. J gave up 5 bases and V 3 bases, and 6 bases lay outside the gene matches. This CDR3 is built from 16 residues. The covered CDR3 bases are TGTGCCAGCTCACCCCTGACAGGGGGCGAAAATGAAAAA. Translated: CASSPLTGGENEK. The whole CDR3 protein reads CASSPLTGGENEKLFF.

Comment on this clone: With the read ending 3 residues before the CDR3 end, the germline J gene is used to fill in that end. The chain joins TRBV20-1 to TRBJ1-4, with TRBD1 as a possible D gene (5 bases). Germline CDR1 is DFQATT and CDR2 is SNEGSKA (reference sequence). Trimming stripped 6 bases from V and 5 bases from J, with 13 bases between. This CDR3 has 13 residues. CDR3 in amino acids: CSALGGGNEKLFF. The CDR3 bases that were read are TGCAGTGCGCTCGGGGGGGGGAATGAAAAA.

As for this clone: Read sequence stops 3 residues before the CDR3 end, and the germline J gene provides the missing end. V and J are TRBV10-3 and TRBJ1-2, with TRBD1 matching over 7 bases. Germline V gene lookup returns CDR1 ENHRY and CDR2 SYGVKD. With 7 bases clipped from V and 6 bases from J, the junction kept 11 bases outside the gene matches. This CDR3 region has 14 residues. CDR3 protein: CAITEEGGRDGYTF. CDR3 bases read: TGTGCCATCACCGAAGAAGGGGGCCGGGATGGC.

Turning to this clone: The CDR3 goes on 3 residues after the read ends, and that part is filled in from the germline J gene. V is TRBV18 and J is TRBJ1-2; 7 bases map to TRBD1. In germline, CDR1 is KGHSH, CDR2 LQKENI. The CDR3 is made up of 14 amino acids. The part of the CDR3 DNA that was read is TGTGCCAGCTCACCACCGGGACAGCTCTACGAC. This codes for CASSPPGQLYD. The complete CDR3 sequence is CASSPPGQLYDYTF.

To note about this clone: The read stops 3 residues short of the end of the CDR3; the missing end is completed from the germline J gene. This chain links TRBV7-9 with TRBJ1-2; a possible D gene is TRBD1 (5 bases). Germline V gene lookup returns CDR1 SEHNR and CDR2 FQNEAQ (reference sequence). The CDR3 is 14 amino acids. The covered CDR3 bases are TGTGCCAGCAGCTCCCGGGGGACCTCCTACGAC. As protein: CASSSRGTSYD. Given in full, the CDR3 is CASSSRGTSYDYTF.

Concerning this clone: The read is 3 residues too short to cover the CDR3 end, so that end is filled in from the germline J gene. This chain joins TRBV19 and TRBJ2-5, with 10 bases aligning to TRBD1. The J segment lost 3 bases and the V segment lost 1 base, leaving 2 bases of the junction unmatched. There are 15 residues in the CDR3. Per the germline V gene, CDR1 is LNHDA and CDR2 is SQIVND (reference sequence). The DNA read from the CDR3 is TGTGCCAGTAGTATAGGGGGACAGGGGAAAGAGACC. Protein product: CASSIGGQGKET. The entire CDR3 sequence reads CASSIGGQGKETQYF. The whole variable domain, remainder taken from reference TRBV19 and TRBJ2-5, is DGGITQSPKYLFRKEGQNVTLSCEQNLNHDAMYWYRQDPGQGLRLIYYSQIVNDFQKGDIAEGYSVSREKKESFPLTVTSAQKNPTAFYLCASSIGGQGKETQYFGPGTRLLVL.